This entry lists 26 T cell receptor beta chains sequenced from one sample in a study of blood T cell repertoires in COVID-19. The method was immunoSEQ multiplex PCR; TCRdb's version includes in-frame clones alone and lacks a portion of them. The sample consists of 210,000 or so clones, approximately 84% of them appearing once. Sample: peripheral blood. The source is a woman aged 45 to 65 with active or convalescent COVID-19.

The J gene is TRBJ1-6, the V gene TRBV2, with TRBD1 as a possible D gene (5 bases). V lost 0 bases and J 7 bases, leaving 16 bases between the germline ends. This CDR3 comprises 17 residues. Per germline, CDR1 SNHLY and CDR2 FYNNEI. DNA for the CDR3: TGTGCCAGCAGTGAAGCGCTTTCAGGGCCCCTGAATTCACCCCTCCACTTT. Translating it yields CASSEALSGPLNSPLHF.

This chain connects TRBV20-1 to TRBJ2-7; D uncertain. This CDR3 region has 13 residues. CDR1 is DFQATT, CDR2 SNEGSKA, per germline (reference sequence). V was pared by 3 bases and J by 4 bases, with 13 bases between. CDR3 amino acids: CSASGGGWYEQYF. The CDR3 coding sequence is TGCAGTGCTAGTGGCGGTGGGTGGTACGAGCAGTACTTC.

This sequence joins TRBV6-5 and TRBJ1-2; no firm D call. The CDR3 is made up of 13 amino acids. Germline V gene data show CDR1 as MNHEY and CDR2 as SVGAGI. Trimming stripped 7 bases from V and 2 bases from J, with 11 bases between. This CDR3 is CASTMAANYGYTF. The CDR3 nucleotides read TGTGCCAGCACGATGGCGGCCAACTATGGCTACACCTTC.

This clone occurred once. The V gene is TRBV3-1 (or the pseudogene TRBV3-2), the J gene TRBJ2-5; TRBD2 might be the D (6 bases). V shed 3 bases and J shed 2 bases, with 16 bases lying between them. The CDR3 extends over 16 amino acids. CDR1 LGHDT and CDR2 YNNKEL come from the germline V gene (reference sequence). Here the CDR3 reads CASSQGIGTQQETQYF. The CDR3 coding sequence is TGTGCCAGCAGCCAGGGTATCGGGACTCAACAAGAGACCCAGTACTTC.

The rearrangement uses TRBV7-9 and TRBJ2-5; D might be TRBD2 (6 bases). The germline gives CDR1 SEHNR, CDR2 FQNEAQ (reference sequence). Trimming shortened V by 5 bases and J by 5 bases, and 12 bases separated the two germline ends. The CDR3 runs 13 residues. CDR3 sequence reads: CASSGEVGETQYF. For the CDR3, the DNA is TGTGCCAGCAGCGGGGAGGTGGGGGAGACCCAGTACTTC.

V is TRBV19 and J is TRBJ2-3; the match to TRBD1 covers 7 bases. The CDR3 is 16 amino acids. The V and J ends lost 4 bases and 2 bases, in that order; junction bases with no gene match: 9. Germline CDR1 and CDR2: LNHDA and SQIVND (reference sequence). The DNA of the CDR3 is TGTGCCAGTAGTAGCCCCAGACAGGGCTCCACAGATACGCAGTATTTT. This encodes CASSSPRQGSTDTQYF. Variable domain in full (rest from reference TRBV19 and TRBJ2-3): DGGITQSPKYLFRKEGQNVTLSCEQNLNHDAMYWYRQDPGQGLRLIYYSQIVNDFQKGDIAEGYSVSREKKESFPLTVTSAQKNPTAFYLCASSSPRQGSTDTQYFGPGTRLTVL.

The V and J genes are TRBV15 and TRBJ2-6, with TRBD1 matching over 8 bases. V dropped 0 bases and J dropped 0; count of bases not matched to a gene: 7. The CDR3 is 19 residues long. Per germline, CDR1 LNHNV and CDR2 YYDKDF (reference sequence). CDR3 coding DNA: TGTGCCACCAGCAGAGATAGGTGGACAGGGAACTCTGGGGCCAACGTCCTGACTTTC. Protein product: CATSRDRWTGNSGANVLTF.

The rearrangement joins TRBV2 to TRBJ1-4; weak D call: TRBD1 (6 bases). The CDR3 extends over 13 amino acids. Germline V gene lookup returns CDR1 SNHLY and CDR2 FYNNEI. Trimming took 10 bases from V and 8 from J, leaving 17 bases between them. This chain's CDR3 is CATNDRFGEKLFF. In nucleotides, the CDR3 is TGTGCCACCAATGACAGGTTTGGAGAAAAACTGTTTTTT.

This chain uses TRBV29-1 with TRBJ1-2; D gene uncertain. Deletions cut 4 bases from V and 3 bases from J, with 6 bases between. The CDR3 extends over 11 amino acids. The germline V gene encodes CDR1 SQVTM and CDR2 ANQGSEA. The CDR3 nucleotides are TGCAGCGTTGGAGCCGACTATGGCTACACCTTC. Encoded protein: CSVGADYGYTF. Complete variable domain (other parts from reference TRBV29-1 and TRBJ1-2): SAVISQKPSRDICQRGTSLTIQCQVDSQVTMMFWYRQQPGQSLTLIATANQGSEATYESGFVIDKFPISRPNLTFSTLTVSNMSPEDSSIYLCSVGADYGYTFGSGTRLTVV.

The V call is TRBV6-5, the J call TRBJ1-6; D possibly corresponds to TRBD1 (6 bases). V lost 0 bases and J lost 7, with 13 bases in between. CDR1 and CDR2 from the germline V gene are MNHEY and SVGAGI. There are 16 residues in the CDR3. The CDR3 is CASSYSAGASNSPLHF. The DNA for the CDR3 is TGTGCCAGCAGTTACTCCGCAGGGGCTTCCAATTCACCCCTCCACTTT.

The chain carries TRBV18 and TRBJ2-6, with TRBD1 as a possible D gene (6 bases). V was trimmed by 3 bases and J by 1 base, leaving 13 bases between them. CDR1 is KGHSH and CDR2 is LQKENI in the germline V gene. The CDR3 spans 17 residues. The CDR3 protein is CASSPQGPGSGANVLTF. Here the CDR3 DNA reads TGTGCCAGCTCACCTCAGGGGCCAGGTTCTGGGGCCAACGTCCTGACTTTC.

The V and J genes are TRBV12-2 and TRBJ2-1; the table gives TRBD2 as D, unverified against the DNA. TRBV12-2 is listed as a pseudogene. CDR3 length: 18 amino acids. CDR3 DNA: TGTGCAAGTCGCTTAAGACCGACGTGGGCGGGGGGTTGCAATGAGCAGTTCTTC. Amino acid sequence: CASRLRPTWAGGCNEQFF.

The rearrangement uses TRBV28 and TRBJ1-1, with 8 positions matching TRBD1. The CDR3 runs 15 residues. Trimming took 5 bases from V and 8 from J; bases not matched to a gene: 13. Germline loops: CDR1 MDHEN, CDR2 SYDVKM. This chain's CDR3 is CASSIHRGQVVEAFF. CDR3 bases: TGTGCCAGCAGTATCCATCGGGGACAGGTCGTGGAAGCTTTCTTT.

This clone showed up just a few times. This rearrangement joins TRBV5-1 to TRBJ1-2; D unresolved. This CDR3 is 14 amino acids long. Germline CDR1 and CDR2: SGHRS and YFSETQ. Trimming took 4 bases from V and 2 from J, leaving 12 bases between them. The DNA for the CDR3 is TGCGCCAGCAGCCCCTCGGCCGGGAACTATGGCTACACCTTC. Protein: CASSPSAGNYGYTF.

The chain recombines TRBV6-5 with TRBJ2-7; D is ambiguous. V gave up 4 bases and J gave up 4 bases, with 5 bases separating them. CDR3 size: 11 residues. Germline-derived CDR1 and CDR2 are MNHEY and SVGAGI. This chain's CDR3 is CASSSRYEQYF. The CDR3 bases are TGTGCCAGCAGTTCACGGTACGAGCAGTACTTC.

V usage is TRBV15 and J usage is TRBJ2-2; 9 bases fit TRBD2. CDR3 size: 15 residues. Germline V gene lookup returns CDR1 LNHNV and CDR2 YYDKDF (reference sequence). The J segment lost 4 bases and the V segment lost 8 bases, leaving 8 bases of the junction unmatched. CDR3 DNA: TGTGCCACCTCAGGGAGGACTAGCGTCACCGGGGAGCTGTTTTTT. Translating gives CATSGRTSVTGELFF.

This clone was detected only a few times. V gene TRBV11-3 combines with J gene TRBJ2-1, with D perhaps TRBD2 (6 bases). CDR3 length equals 15 residues. Deletions cut 2 bases from V and 1 base from J, with 9 bases between. CDR1 is SGHNT, CDR2 YENEEA, per germline. CDR3 protein: CASSLTGESYNEQFF. CDR3 in DNA: TGTGCCAGCAGCTTAACGGGAGAATCCTACAATGAGCAGTTCTTC.

The count of this clone is one. The chain has TRBV11-2 and TRBJ1-2; D uncertain. V lost 2 bases and J 8 bases, leaving 15 bases between the germline ends. This CDR3 is built from 14 residues. Germline V lookup: CDR1 SGHAT, CDR2 FQNNGV. In nucleotides, the CDR3 is TGTGCCAGCAGCTTAAGTAGAGGGAATCGAGGCTACACCTTC. Protein product: CASSLSRGNRGYTF.

V and J are TRBV28 and TRBJ2-7; D is unresolved. V was trimmed by 6 bases and J by 3 bases, leaving 18 bases between them. CDR3 size: 15 residues. Germline CDR1 and CDR2: MDHEN and SYDVKM. CDR3 bases: TGTGCCAGCAGCGATGATCCAAACAGCATCTACGAGCAGTACTTC. This encodes CASSDDPNSIYEQYF.

This chain uses TRBV24-1 with TRBJ1-5; D possibly corresponds to TRBD1 (5 bases). V shed 7 bases and J shed 0 bases, with 9 bases lying between them. Germline CDR1 KGHDR, CDR2 SFDVKD. This CDR3 has 14 residues. The CDR3 bases are TGTGCCACCAGGGGGCCATATAGCAATCAGCCCCAGCATTTT. This translates into CATRGPYSNQPQHF.

The CDR3 region is CASSVPGQTYEQYF. The CDR3 nucleotides are TGTGCCAGCAGTGTACCGGGACAGACCTACGAGCAGTACTTC. V usage is TRBV28 and J usage is TRBJ2-7, with 7 bases identical to TRBD1. Germline-derived CDR1 and CDR2 are MDHEN and SYDVKM. This CDR3 is 14 amino acids long. V dropped 5 bases and J dropped 2; count of bases not matched to a gene: 6.

The rearrangement links TRBV29-1 to TRBJ2-3; 10 bases match TRBD2. V lost 6 bases and J lost 2; bases outside the gene matches: 14. Germline CDR1 and CDR2: SQVTM and ANQGSEA. This CDR3 has 17 residues. In DNA form, the CDR3 reads TGCAGCGTCGAGACCCCGGGACTAGCGCCAATCACAGATACGCAGTATTTT. It is translated as CSVETPGLAPITDTQYF.

The chain combines TRBV7-2 with TRBJ2-6; D is perhaps TRBD1 (6 bases). Trimming cost V 3 bases and J 2 bases, with 11 bases left between them. The germline gives CDR1 SGHTA, CDR2 FQGNSA. The CDR3 covers 16 residues. CDR3 region: CASSLDSGAGANVLTF. The CDR3 DNA follows: TGTGCCAGCAGCTTGGACTCAGGGGCTGGGGCCAACGTCCTGACTTTC.

The rearrangement joins TRBV9 to TRBJ2-7; 7 bases are shared with TRBD2. Germline V CDR1 and CDR2: SGDLS, YYNGEE. J gave up 6 bases and V 0 bases, and 6 bases lay outside the gene matches. This CDR3 is built from 14 residues. The CDR3 sequence is CASSVASTSREQYF. The CDR3 DNA reads TGTGCCAGCAGCGTAGCGTCGACTAGCCGCGAGCAGTACTTC.

The chain couples TRBV7-3 to TRBJ2-5; 10 bases fit TRBD2. CDR1 is SGHTA, CDR2 FQGTGA, per germline. The CDR3 covers 14 residues. J lost 3 bases, V lost 4 bases, and 2 bases had no gene match. The CDR3 DNA is TGTGCCAGCAGCTCAGCGGGAGGGAAAGAGACCCAGTACTTC. Its translation is CASSSAGGKETQYF.

This sequence joins TRBV5-4 and TRBJ2-7; D is unresolved. CDR3 length: 16 residues. Trimming stripped 2 bases from V and 2 bases from J, with 17 bases between. Germline loops: CDR1 SGHNT, CDR2 YYREEE (reference sequence). Written as DNA, the CDR3 is TGTGCCAGCAGCTTTAGCCCAGACCCAGCGACCTACGAGCAGTACTTC. This codes for CASSFSPDPATYEQYF. Full variable domain (missing parts from reference TRBV5-4 and TRBJ2-7): ETGVTQSPTHLIKTRGQQVTLRCSSQSGHNTVSWYQQALGQGPQFIFQYYREEENGRGNFPPRFSGLQFPNYSSELNVNALELDDSALYLCASSFSPDPATYEQYFGPGTRLTVT.